This paragraph reports one T cell receptor (beta chain). This clonotype was counted only a few times. Its binding antigen is unknown. No base qualities exist here, and no much larger clone lies one base off it. Systemically healthy Caucasian individuals from Russia, 35 to 50 in total and aged roughly 6 to 100 years, were included as donors. Each donor gave ten milliliters of peripheral blood, collected into EDTA-treated Vacutainer tubes. Ficoll-Paque density-gradient centrifugation was used to isolate PBMCs, with at least 6.5 million per sample. Total RNA was extracted from PBMCs with Trizol reagent, with at least 5 micrograms obtained per sample. For every donor, flow cytometry on a PBMC aliquot measured the percentage of naive CD45RAhigh/CD27high T cells. The method was 5' RACE. Reads for this sample came from an Illumina HiSeq 2500. A second roughly 7 to 11 cycle PCR used a sample-barcoded 5' primer and a J-beta primer mix. A template-switch 5' adaptor carrying 12 random nucleotides introduced a unique molecular identifier onto each TCR beta cDNA molecule. Each sample yielded at least 2.5 million CDR3-containing paired-end reads. The Mint cDNA synthesis kit, primed by a TRBC-specific oligonucleotide, was used to synthesize first-strand cDNA from all RNA. Following uracil-DNA glycosylase treatment, all cDNA underwent a first 18-cycle PCR with the universal primers M1SS and BC2_uni_R. In the source study's methods: Normalization of each sample was performed by random selection of 1 million high-quality reads, each carrying a distinct molecular identifier. Reads sharing molecular identifiers were discarded rather than binned into consensus sequences. MiTCR, with a Q25 quality threshold and the strictest error-elimination algorithm, was used for CDR3 identification, clonotype clustering and error correction. Lower-bound total TCR beta diversity was estimated with a nonparametric unseen species model using Euler transformation. The public reads were quality trimmed at Q25 with fastp and then assembled into clones with MiXCR by TCRdb, keeping productive beta chains. One record per CDR3 amino acid sequence lists the most common genes and DNA. It is TCRdb's table, rather than the study itself, that gives the V and J calls and clone size. This sample gives around 1,700,000 distinct CDR3 sequences in total; roughly 27% of them show up just once. The ten largest clones take up approximately 7.7% of the sample.

Counted from cysteine to phenylalanine, this CDR3 has 15 amino acids. The DNA shown is the 45-base CDR3, in frame from base 1. Trimming takes 3 bases from V and 4 bases from J, and the germline ends sit 16 bases apart. This entry comes from a study of blood T cells in healthy people across ages (dated by TCRdb to 2013 to 2016). At the level of the whole study: In model experiments, template switching captured about one uniquely barcoded TCR beta cDNA molecule for every two T cells. Age-related changes in TCR beta repertoire diversity were measured in the study by deep sequencing normalized with unique cDNA molecular identifiers. The donors were divided into four age groups: young (average approximately 17 years), middle-aged (roughly 42), aged (around 59) and long-lived (about 90). To avoid experimental bias, donors of different ages were randomly spread across the sequencing lanes. The study analyzed two additional independent replicas of 1 million unique cDNA reads from the same blood draw for two donors, one aged 18 to 29 and one aged 80 or older.

The full study reports these points: Compared with the aged group, the long-lived group had more naive CD4+ T cells, fewer expanded clones and increased TCR diversity, suggesting age selection. As age increased, observed TCR beta diversity per million T cells dropped in a roughly linear way, and a significant reduction was already evident by age around 41. There was a strong correlation between observed TCR beta diversity and the percentage of naive T cells measured by flow cytometry. Estimates of total diversity based on one million sequenced T cells were regarded as lower bounds and as underestimates. Because donor CMV infection status was unknown, age-related changes in expanded clonotypes were potentially confounded. Because profiling used bulk unsorted PBMCs, naive and antigen-experienced compartments could not be compared conclusively.

The origin of this receptor is a woman younger than 45 in good health. The sample comprised blood. The chain was built from TRBV12-3 or TRBV12-4 and TRBJ2-7; the D gene may be TRBD1 or TRBD2, since each aligns over 6 bases. The nucleotide sequence reads TGTGCCAGCAGTTTTAACGGGGGCCTTAGGTACGAGCAGTACTTC. The resulting protein is CASSFNGGLRYEQYF.